This T cell receptor (beta chain) was profiled in a study of regulatory T cells in long-lasting Graves disease. Study observations and caveats: TRBV28, TRBJ1-2 and TRBJ2-5 were segments that persistent disease favored. Newly diagnosed Graves' patients had higher TCR diversity than persistent ones.

Arm-PCR with iRepertoire HTBI primers amplified the CDR3 regions for these TCR beta libraries. Each CDR3 protein gets one entry after TCRdb re-called the multiplex PCR reads with MiXCR. Of 200,000 to 250,000 distinct CDR3 sequences in the sample, 18% were seen once. This clonotype appeared many times. As yet, its antigen is unknown. Time point denoted: newly diagnosed GD, antithyroid drugs for less than 3 months. Researchers made the TCR library from RNA that was extracted from PBMCs. The V end was cut by 2 bases, the J end by 7 bases, with 11 bases between. The CDR3 is 14 amino acids. Sequencing was performed on peripheral blood mononuclear cells (PBMCs), taken at new diagnosis, from a patient treated with antithyroid drugs. This receptor was taken from a female donor with Graves disease. This chain uses TRBV12-3 or TRBV12-4 with TRBJ1-4; D perhaps matches TRBD1 (6 bases). CDR3 nucleotide sequence: TGTGCCAGCAGTTTATCGGCAGGGGCTGAAAAACTGTTTTTT. Translation gives CASSLSAGAEKLFF.